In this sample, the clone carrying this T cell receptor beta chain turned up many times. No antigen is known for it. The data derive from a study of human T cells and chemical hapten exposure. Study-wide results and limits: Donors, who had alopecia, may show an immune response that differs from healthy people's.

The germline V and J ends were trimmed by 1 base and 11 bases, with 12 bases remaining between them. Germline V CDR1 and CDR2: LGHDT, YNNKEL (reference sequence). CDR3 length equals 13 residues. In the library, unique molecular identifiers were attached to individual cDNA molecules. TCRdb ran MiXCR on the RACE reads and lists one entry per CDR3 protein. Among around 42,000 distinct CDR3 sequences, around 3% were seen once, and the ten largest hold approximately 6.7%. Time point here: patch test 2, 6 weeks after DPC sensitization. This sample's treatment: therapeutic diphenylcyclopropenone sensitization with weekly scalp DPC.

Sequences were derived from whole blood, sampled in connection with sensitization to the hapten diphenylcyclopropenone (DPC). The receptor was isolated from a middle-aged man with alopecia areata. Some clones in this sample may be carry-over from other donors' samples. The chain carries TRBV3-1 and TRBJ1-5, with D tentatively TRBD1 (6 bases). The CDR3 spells CASSQVPGVAQHF. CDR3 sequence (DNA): TGTGCCAGCAGCCAAGTTCCAGGGGTAGCCCAGCATTTT.